The T cell receptor (beta chain) under discussion was sequenced for a study of blood T cell repertoires in COVID-19. At the level of the study: Acute-phase and convalescent COVID-19 samples originated in the United States, Italy and Spain.

Germline-derived CDR1 and CDR2 are LGHDT and YNNKEL (reference sequence). V was cut by 1 base and J by 0 bases, with 10 bases left in between. The CDR3 totals 16 residues. Libraries were prepared by immunoSEQ multiplex PCR; TCRdb keeps only in-frame clonotypes and omits some of them. Altogether 250,000 or so clones are present, approximately 85% being singletons, with the ten largest covering about 7%. Researchers sorted participants into cohorts using their self-reported clinical history. This receptor was identified in a woman aged 45-59 years who had been exposed to COVID-19. This chain links TRBV3-1 (or the pseudogene TRBV3-2) with TRBJ1-3; D remains ambiguous. Sample: PBMCs or T cells enriched from blood (not recorded which). For the CDR3, the DNA is TGTGCCAGCAGCCAAGTAGGAGGTTTCTCTGGAAACACCATATATTTT. Its translation is CASSQVGGFSGNTIYF.